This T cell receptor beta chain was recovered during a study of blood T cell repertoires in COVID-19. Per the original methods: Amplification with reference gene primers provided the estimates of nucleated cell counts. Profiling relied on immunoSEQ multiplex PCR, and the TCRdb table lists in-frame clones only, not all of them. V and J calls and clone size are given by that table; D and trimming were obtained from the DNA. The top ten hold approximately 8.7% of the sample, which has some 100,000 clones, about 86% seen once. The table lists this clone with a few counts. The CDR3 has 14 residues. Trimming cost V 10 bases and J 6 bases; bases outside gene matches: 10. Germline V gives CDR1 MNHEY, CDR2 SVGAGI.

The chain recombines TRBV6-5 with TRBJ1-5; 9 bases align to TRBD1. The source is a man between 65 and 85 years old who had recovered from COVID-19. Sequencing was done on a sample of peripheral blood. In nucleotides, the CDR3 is TGTGCCATCGAAACCGGACAGGGGTTTCAGCCCCAGCATTTT. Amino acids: CAIETGQGFQPQHF.